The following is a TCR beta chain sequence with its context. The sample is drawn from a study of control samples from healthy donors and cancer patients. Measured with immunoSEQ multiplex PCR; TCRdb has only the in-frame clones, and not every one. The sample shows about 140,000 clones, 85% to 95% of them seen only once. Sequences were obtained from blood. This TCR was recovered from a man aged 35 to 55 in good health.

CDR3 sequence: CASSGGLAVNAYEQYF. The CDR3, as DNA: TGTGCCAGCAGTGGTGGGCTAGCGGTGAATGCCTACGAGCAGTACTTC. The chain joins TRBV6-1 to TRBJ2-7; TRBD2 aligns across 7 bases. CDR1 MNHNS and CDR2 SASEGT come from the germline V gene. The V gene end was trimmed by 4 bases and the J gene end by 2 bases; junction bases not matched to a gene: 11. The length of the CDR3 is 16 residues.